Each of the 30 T cell receptor beta chains below was sequenced from the same sample in a study of T cells in Graves' hyperthyroidism and ophthalmopathy. The source material, RNA transcripts, was used to amplify TCR beta CDR3 regions. The TCR CDR3 first-round RT-PCR relied on the HTBI primer set. TCRdb independently ran MiXCR on the multiplex PCR reads; one entry per CDR3 protein. The sample yields some 490,000 distinct CDR3 sequences, 20% to 25% seen once. The sequencing sample was made of blood. Receptors originate from a woman in her seventies with Graves' ophthalmopathy.

This clonotype was recorded a few times. The J gene is TRBJ1-1, the V gene TRBV19; 8 nucleotides align to TRBD1. Per the germline V gene, CDR1 is LNHDA and CDR2 is SQIVND (reference sequence). V shed 2 bases and J 1 base; nucleotides not matched to a gene: 3. The length of the CDR3 is 15 residues. The CDR3, as DNA: TGTGCCAGTAGTATATGGGGGACAGGGAACACTGAAGCTTTCTTT. It specifies CASSIWGTGNTEAFF.

The chain uses TRBV9 and TRBJ2-7; 16 bases are shared with TRBD2. The CDR3 consists of 15 residues. Trimming took 3 bases from V and 7 from J; bases not matched to a gene: 4. Germline CDR1 SGDLS, CDR2 YYNGEE. CDR3 DNA sequence: TGTGCCAGCAGCGGGGGACTAGCGGGGGGGAGTGAGCAGTACTTC. Residues: CASSGGLAGGSEQYF. Variable domain in full (rest from reference TRBV9 and TRBJ2-7): DSGVTQTPKHLITATGQRVTLRCSPRSGDLSVYWYQQSLDQGLQFLIQYYNGEERAKGNILERFSAQQFPDLHSELNLSSLELGDSALYFCASSGGLAGGSEQYFGPGTRLTVT.

There are a few counts of this clonotype. V gene TRBV4-1 combines with J gene TRBJ2-3; TRBD2 agrees at 10 bases. With 0 bases clipped from V and 3 bases from J, the junction kept 3 bases outside the gene matches. The CDR3 runs to 16 residues. The V gene's germline CDR1 is MGHRA and CDR2 YSYEKL. CDR3 DNA: TGCGCCAGCAGCCAAGATGATAGCGGGAGGACAGATACGCAGTATTTT. Protein: CASSQDDSGRTDTQYF.

This chain links TRBV5-1 with TRBJ1-2; possibly TRBD1 for D (6 bases). Trimming shortened V by 4 bases and J by 2 bases, and 12 bases separated the two germline ends. The germline V gene encodes CDR1 SGHRS and CDR2 YFSETQ. The CDR3 consists of 14 residues. The CDR3 DNA reads TGCGCCAGCAGCAGCCCCGGACAGAACTATGGCTACACCTTC. Residues: CASSSPGQNYGYTF. Complete variable domain (other parts from reference TRBV5-1 and TRBJ1-2): KAGVTQTPRYLIKTRGQQVTLSCSPISGHRSVSWYQQTPGQGLQFLFEYFSETQRNKGNFPGRFSGRQFSNSRSEMNVSTLELGDSALYLCASSSPGQNYGYTFGSGTRLTVV.

This clonotype has more than one count but fewer than ten. The V call is TRBV7-2, the J call TRBJ2-1, with 7 positions matching TRBD1. Germline V gene sequence: CDR1 SGHTA, CDR2 FQGNSA. CDR3 length equals 14 residues. Trimming at V came to 5 bases and at J to 6 bases, leaving 7 bases not matched to a gene. The CDR3 DNA sequence: TGTGCCAGCAGCACAAAGACAGGGCTCAATGAGCAGTTCTTC. Protein product: CASSTKTGLNEQFF.

The chain employs TRBV29-1 and TRBJ2-3; 8 bases align to TRBD2. Germline V gives CDR1 SQVTM, CDR2 ANQGSEA. With V trimmed by 7 bases and J by 2 bases, 8 bases remained unmatched. The CDR3 contains 14 residues. The CDR3 protein is CSAQTSANTDTQYF. CDR3 DNA sequence: TGCAGCGCACAGACTAGCGCGAACACAGATACGCAGTATTTT.

Ten or more counts support this clonotype. The CDR3, as DNA: TGTGCCAGCAGCTTGGAGGGACTGGGGAAATACAATGAGCAGTTCTTC. Translating it yields CASSLEGLGKYNEQFF. The chain is built from TRBV11-3 and TRBJ2-1; weak D call: TRBD2 (6 bases). This CDR3 is 16 amino acids long. Germline V CDR1 and CDR2: SGHNT, YENEEA. V dropped 3 bases and J dropped 4 bases, with 16 bases sitting between them.

This clonotype was recorded a few times. The genes are TRBV29-1 and TRBJ2-3; possibly TRBD1 for D (5 bases). V lost 5 bases, J lost 5 bases, and 14 bases lay in between. CDR1 and CDR2 from the germline V gene are SQVTM and ANQGSEA. The CDR3 is made up of 13 amino acids. CDR3 nucleotide sequence: TGCAGCGTTTTTCGACAGTTAGGAGATACGCAGTATTTT. Translation gives CSVFRQLGDTQYF.

The J gene is TRBJ2-1, the V gene TRBV7-3; D is undetermined. Germline lookup yields CDR1 SGHTA and CDR2 FQGTGA. The V gene lost 6 bases and the J gene lost 1 base, with 13 bases spanning the gap. The CDR3 length is 15 residues. The CDR3 region has the DNA TGTGCCAGCAGTCCGGCAAGCAGGTCCTACAATGAGCAGTTCTTC. Translating gives CASSPASRSYNEQFF.

The rearrangement joins TRBV13 to TRBJ1-2; D remains unclear. Germline V gene sequence: CDR1 PRHDT, CDR2 FYEKMQ (reference sequence). The CDR3 length is 13 residues. The germline V and J ends were trimmed by 8 bases and 0 bases, with 10 bases remaining between them. CDR3 sequence reads: CASAKRTNYGYTF. CDR3 bases: TGTGCCAGCGCGAAACGTACTAACTATGGCTACACCTTC. The full variable domain, completed using reference TRBV13 and TRBJ1-2, is AAGVIQSPRHLIKEKRETATLKCYPIPRHDTVYWYQQGPGQDPQFLISFYEKMQSDKGSIPDRFSAQQFSDYHSELNMSSLELGDSALYFCASAKRTNYGYTFGSGTRLTVV.

The chain carries TRBV20-1 and TRBJ1-1; a weak D match, TRBD1 (5 bases). The CDR3 length is 13 residues. V shed 5 bases and J shed 1 base, with 11 bases lying between them. Germline V gene data show CDR1 as DFQATT and CDR2 as SNEGSKA (reference sequence). CDR3 in DNA: TGCAGTGCTCCCGCGACAGAGAACACTGAAGCTTTCTTT. This sequence encodes CSAPATENTEAFF.

This clonotype showed up just a few times. The gene calls are TRBV29-1 and TRBJ2-2, with D possibly TRBD2 on 6 matching bases. Germline V lookup: CDR1 SQVTM, CDR2 ANQGSEA. Trimming took 0 bases from V and 2 from J, leaving 13 bases between them. There are 16 residues in the CDR3. CDR3 amino acids: CSVEEGGAGNTGELFF. The CDR3 nucleotides read TGCAGCGTTGAAGAGGGGGGAGCGGGTAACACCGGGGAGCTGTTTTTT.

The chain has TRBV10-3 and TRBJ2-7, with TRBD2 as a possible D gene (6 bases). Trimming shortened V by 4 bases and J by 6 bases, and 16 bases separated the two germline ends. The CDR3 is 14 residues long. Germline V gene sequence: CDR1 ENHRY, CDR2 SYGVKD. The CDR3 sequence: CAISGPGTGAEQYF. Written as DNA, the CDR3 is TGTGCCATCAGTGGACCCGGGACTGGGGCCGAGCAGTACTTC.

This clonotype was picked up a small number of times. This chain joins TRBV7-9 and TRBJ1-5; the D is unclear. Between the trimmed V and J ends, which lost 1 base and 2 bases, there was a span of 12 bases. Germline V lookup: CDR1 SEHNR, CDR2 FQNEAQ (reference sequence). The length of the CDR3 is 16 residues. For the CDR3, the DNA is TGTGCCAGCAGCTTAGATGGCTCTTTGGGCAATCAGCCCCAGCATTTT. It yields the protein CASSLDGSLGNQPQHF.

This clonotype appeared a few times. The rearrangement joins TRBV20-1 to TRBJ1-2, with D tentatively TRBD1 (6 bases). Germline loops: CDR1 DFQATT, CDR2 SNEGSKA (reference sequence). The CDR3 is 13 amino acids. V lost 5 bases and J lost 4, with 14 bases in between. CDR3 in amino acids: CSAEYRAPYGYTF. CDR3 bases: TGCAGTGCTGAGTACAGGGCGCCCTATGGCTACACCTTC.

This clonotype was observed at least ten times. The chain combines TRBV28 with TRBJ1-1, with 7 positions matching TRBD1. After removal of 6 bases from V and 1 base from J, the junction contained 8 bases not matched to a gene. The CDR3 extends over 15 amino acids. The V gene's germline CDR1 is MDHEN and CDR2 SYDVKM. CDR3 nucleotides: TGTGCCAGCAGCCCACCGGGACAGACGAACACTGAAGCTTTCTTT. Protein product: CASSPPGQTNTEAFF.

V is TRBV10-3 and J is TRBJ2-2; 7 bases fit TRBD1. The ends lost 5 bases at V and 3 bases at J; junction bases unmatched: 9. This CDR3 spans 16 amino acids. Germline V gives CDR1 ENHRY, CDR2 SYGVKD. CDR3 coding DNA: TGTGCCATCAGTCGAAGACAGGGAATGGACACCGGGGAGCTGTTTTTT. The encoded protein is CAISRRQGMDTGELFF.

There are many counts of this clonotype. The chain combines TRBV28 with TRBJ2-7, with TRBD2 matching 7 bases. Germline loops: CDR1 MDHEN, CDR2 SYDVKM. Unmatched junction bases numbered 7, after V lost 2 bases and J lost 0 bases. The CDR3 covers 16 residues. The CDR3, as DNA: TGTGCCAGCAGTTTACCAGGACTAGTAGGCTCCTACGAGCAGTACTTC. Its protein is CASSLPGLVGSYEQYF.

CDR3 amino acids: CSAPIPRTGNYGYTF. The DNA of the CDR3 is TGCAGTGCCCCCATCCCCCGGACAGGGAACTATGGCTACACCTTC. The chain links TRBV20-1 to TRBJ1-2; 8 nucleotides agree with TRBD1. The CDR3 extends over 15 amino acids. V was clipped by 6 bases and J by 2 bases; unmatched bases: 11. From germline, CDR1 is DFQATT and CDR2 SNEGSKA (reference sequence).

This clonotype was counted between two and nine times. The chain joins TRBV28 to TRBJ2-2; possible D gene TRBD2, 5 bases. The V end lost 7 bases, the J end lost 2 bases, and 20 bases lay between the germline ends. Germline CDR1 is MDHEN and CDR2 is SYDVKM. The CDR3 sequence is 17 residues long. The CDR3 DNA reads as TGTGCCAGCATGGGAGTCGGGTTGACCCGCAACACCGGGGAGCTGTTTTTT. It yields the protein CASMGVGLTRNTGELFF.

This clonotype was detected many times. The rearrangement links TRBV2 to TRBJ2-1; 8 bases agree with TRBD2. Unmatched junction bases numbered 12, after V lost 4 bases and J lost 10 bases. The CDR3 covers 15 residues. Germline CDR1 SNHLY, CDR2 FYNNEI. The CDR3 region is CASSGIAGPLGEQFF. For the CDR3, the DNA is TGTGCCAGCAGTGGTATAGCGGGGCCTTTAGGGGAGCAGTTCTTC.

The table lists this clonotype with a count of one. The chain carries TRBV4-1 and TRBJ2-7; D is undetermined. The germline V gene has CDR1 MGHRA and CDR2 YSYEKL. The CDR3 covers 13 residues. V shed 5 bases and J shed 3 bases, with 11 bases lying between them. Here the CDR3 DNA reads TGCGCCAGCAGCTCCGGACGGAACTACGAGCAGTACTTC. This codes for CASSSGRNYEQYF.

This clonotype was counted a few times. The V gene is TRBV28, the J gene TRBJ2-3; 9 bases are a match to TRBD2. The CDR3 length is 16 residues. Per germline, CDR1 MDHEN and CDR2 SYDVKM. V was clipped by 2 bases and J by 10 bases; unmatched bases: 13. CDR3 sequence reads: CASSLRGLASERAQYF. The CDR3 DNA follows: TGTGCCAGCAGTTTAAGGGGACTAGCCTCCGAACGGGCGCAGTATTTT. Variable domain in full (rest from reference TRBV28 and TRBJ2-3): DVKVTQSSRYLVKRTGEKVFLECVQDMDHENMFWYRQDPGLGLRLIYFSYDVKMKEKGDIPEGYSVSREKKERFSLILESASTNQTSMYLCASSLRGLASERAQYFGPGTRLTVL.

The J gene is TRBJ2-7, the V gene TRBV29-1, with TRBD1 identical over 7 bases. The germline CDR1 and CDR2 sequences are SQVTM and ANQGSEA. CDR3 length: 12 amino acids. With V trimmed by 5 bases and J by 5 bases, 6 bases remained unmatched. In DNA, the CDR3 is TGCAGCGTTTTGACAGGGTACAACGAGCAGTACTTC. Its protein is CSVLTGYNEQYF.

This clonotype was detected ten times or more. The CDR3 DNA follows: TGTGCCAGCTCACCCGTTCGAGACACTGAAGCTTTCTTT. This translates into CASSPVRDTEAFF. The rearrangement uses TRBV18 and TRBJ1-1; D is unclear. Germline V lookup: CDR1 KGHSH, CDR2 LQKENI. Trimming left V 3 bases short and J 3 bases short, with 8 bases between. CDR3 length: 13 residues.

V gene TRBV20-1 combines with J gene TRBJ2-2; TRBD2 aligns across 8 bases. V lost 5 bases to trimming and J lost 4 bases; unmatched junction nucleotides: 6. The CDR3 loop spans 14 amino acids. Germline CDR1 is DFQATT and CDR2 is SNEGSKA (reference sequence). Here the CDR3 reads CSARTGGGTGELFF. The DNA of the CDR3 is TGCAGTGCTCGTACGGGAGGGGGCACCGGGGAGCTGTTTTTT.

Concerning this clonotype: A read error is possible here, since a much larger clone lies one base away. The chain uses TRBV11-2 and TRBJ2-2; no firm D call. The CDR3 is 14 residues long. Germline-derived CDR1 and CDR2 are SGHAT and FQNNGV. Here the CDR3 DNA reads TGTGCCGGCAGCTTCGCGTCGAACACCGGGGAGCTGTTTTTT. Amino acids: CAGSFASNTGELFF.

This clonotype was recorded a few times. V gene TRBV29-1 combines with J gene TRBJ2-3; D is ambiguous. V was cut by 4 bases and J by 0 bases, with 5 bases left in between. Germline lookup yields CDR1 SQVTM and CDR2 ANQGSEA. This CDR3 contains 12 residues. The DNA for the CDR3 is TGCAGCGTTGGAAGCAGCACAGATACGCAGTATTTT. This encodes CSVGSSTDTQYF.

The chain uses TRBV9 and TRBJ2-5; 12 positions agree with TRBD1. J was trimmed by 5 bases and V by 0 bases; bases with no gene match: 5. Germline CDR1 and CDR2: SGDLS and YYNGEE. CDR3 length equals 16 residues. CDR3 DNA sequence: TGTGCCAGCAGCGTAGGTGGGACAGGGGGCGGGGAGACCCAGTACTTC. Translation gives CASSVGGTGGGETQYF.

This sequence joins TRBV7-2 and TRBJ2-1, with 10 bases fitting TRBD2. The CDR3 covers 14 residues. Germline loops: CDR1 SGHTA, CDR2 FQGNSA. Trimming at V came to 2 bases and at J to 9 bases, leaving 4 bases not matched to a gene. The CDR3: CASSLSAGGSEQFF. As DNA, the CDR3 is TGTGCCAGCAGCTTATCAGCGGGAGGGAGTGAGCAGTTCTTC.